This passage covers 5 T cell receptor beta chains from one sample sequenced in a study of blood T cells in healthy people across ages. Together with a sample-barcoded 5' primer, a J-beta primer mix was included in a second PCR lasting roughly 6 to 12 cycles. TCRdb used MiXCR to reprocess the 5' RACE reads, holding one entry per CDR3 protein. The sample holds over 1,500,000 distinct CDR3 sequences, more than 35% seen once. Sequenced material: blood. The receptors here all came from a human donor in good health.

The rearrangement links TRBV7-3 to TRBJ2-1; D might be TRBD1 or TRBD2, each matching 6 bases. Germline CDR1 is SGHTA and CDR2 is FQGTGA. The CDR3 is 15 amino acids. Trimming shortened V by 0 bases and J by 7 bases, and 13 bases separated the two germline ends. CDR3 sequence (DNA): TGTGCCAGCAGCTTAACGGTCGGGGGCCTAAATGAGCAGTTCTTC. Protein: CASSLTVGGLNEQFF.

The V gene is TRBV12-3 or TRBV12-4, the J gene TRBJ2-1, with 9 bases matching TRBD1. After removal of 5 bases from V and 9 bases from J, the junction contained 5 bases not matched to a gene. The CDR3 has 13 amino acids. The CDR3 spells CASSRQGGGEQFF. CDR3 nucleotide sequence: TGTGCCAGCAGTCGACAGGGGGGGGGTGAGCAGTTCTTC.

This clonotype was picked up a small number of times. V is TRBV20-1 and J is TRBJ1-1; no clear D. This CDR3 contains 11 residues. Germline loops: CDR1 DFQATT, CDR2 SNEGSKA (reference sequence). DNA of the CDR3: TGCAGCCGGCTATTCGGCACTGAAGCTTTCTTT. Its translation is CSRLFGTEAFF.

The chain couples TRBV2 to TRBJ2-3, with TRBD2 matching 12 bases. The V segment lost 4 bases and the J segment 0 bases; nucleotides outside the gene matches: 8. The CDR3 runs to 18 residues. The germline V gene encodes CDR1 SNHLY and CDR2 FYNNEI. CDR3 in DNA: TGTGCCAGCAGTGGGCGGACTAGCGGGGACCCAAGCACAGATACGCAGTATTTT. Translation gives CASSGRTSGDPSTDTQYF.

The chain couples TRBV9 to TRBJ2-1; D is unclear. The CDR3 totals 15 residues. Germline assignment: CDR1 SGDLS and CDR2 YYNGEE. Trimming removed 0 bases from V and 2 bases from J, with 9 bases in between. CDR3 loop: CASSVDWGTYNEQFF. In nucleotides, the CDR3 is TGTGCCAGCAGCGTAGACTGGGGAACCTACAATGAGCAGTTCTTC. The variable domain in full, completed from reference TRBV9 and TRBJ2-1, reads DSGVTQTPKHLITATGQRVTLRCSPRSGDLSVYWYQQSLDQGLQFLIQYYNGEERAKGNILERFSAQQFPDLHSELNLSSLELGDSALYFCASSVDWGTYNEQFFGPGTRLTVL.